The clone carrying this T cell receptor (beta chain) was observed a single time. With 4 bases removed from V and 0 bases from J, the gap between germline ends came to 14 bases. The CDR3 is 17 amino acids. The germline V gene encodes CDR1 SGHRS and CDR2 YFSETQ. These data are taken from a study of T cells in localized non-small cell lung cancer. Here immunoSEQ multiplex PCR was the method, and the copy in TCRdb shows in-frame clones only, minus some. Of some 130,000 clones in the sample, roughly 90% were seen once. This chain uses TRBV5-1 with TRBJ2-6; perhaps TRBD1 as D (6 bases). The specimen was peripheral blood, collected before any cancer treatment. This TCR was recovered from a female donor at least 60 years old with stage I lung adenocarcinoma. CDR3 region: CASSRAPQGSGANVLTF. The DNA of the CDR3 is TGCGCCAGCAGCCGAGCCCCACAGGGCTCTGGGGCCAACGTCCTGACTTTC.